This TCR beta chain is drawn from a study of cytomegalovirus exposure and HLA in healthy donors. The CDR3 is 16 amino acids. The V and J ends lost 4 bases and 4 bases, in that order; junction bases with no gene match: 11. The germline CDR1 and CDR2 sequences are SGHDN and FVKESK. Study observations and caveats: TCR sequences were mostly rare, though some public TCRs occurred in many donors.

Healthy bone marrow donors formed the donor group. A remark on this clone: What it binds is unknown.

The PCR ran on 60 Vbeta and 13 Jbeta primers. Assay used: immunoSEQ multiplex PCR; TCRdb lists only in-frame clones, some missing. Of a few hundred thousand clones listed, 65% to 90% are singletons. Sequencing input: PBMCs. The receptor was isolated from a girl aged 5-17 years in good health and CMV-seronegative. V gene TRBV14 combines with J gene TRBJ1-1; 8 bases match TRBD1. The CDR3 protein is CASSLASGGAGTEAFF. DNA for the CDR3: TGTGCCAGCAGCCTGGCCTCAGGGGGCGCGGGCACTGAAGCTTTCTTT.